A selection of T cell receptor beta chains follows, all from one sample in a study of blood T cell repertoires in COVID-19. Only in-frame clones appear in the TCRdb table, and some are missing; sequencing was by immunoSEQ multiplex PCR. The sample records under 250,000 clones, roughly four fifths being singletons. Sequencing was carried out using peripheral blood. All receptors come from a woman in her fifties or sixties with active or convalescent COVID-19. CDR3s include the opening cysteine and the closing phenylalanine or tryptophan. The order of the fields is D gene, J gene, clone size, V gene, CDR3 protein, CDR3 DNA. D genes are given only for firm matches. Some rows mark clone size as missing; the rest say once, few, many or name a class of expanded clone.

TRBD1 | TRBJ1-1 | - | TRBV27 | CASSHDTGGNTEAFF | TGTGCCAGCAGCCACGATACAGGGGGGAACACTGAAGCTTTCTTT
- | TRBJ2-7 | - | TRBV29-1 | CSAVTASYYEQYF | TGCAGCGCCGTGACAGCCTCCTATTACGAGCAGTACTTC
TRBD2 | TRBJ2-3 | - | TRBV7-2 | CASSPGLAGDTQYF | TGTGCCAGCAGCCCGGGACTAGCGGGAGATACGCAGTATTTT
- | TRBJ2-5 | few | TRBV2 | CASRYREETQYF | TGTGCCAGCAGGTACAGGGAAGAGACCCAGTACTTC
TRBD2 | TRBJ2-5 | - | TRBV29-1 | CSVLAGGTETQYF | TGCAGCGTGTTAGCGGGGGGGACAGAGACCCAGTACTTC
TRBD1 | TRBJ1-6 | - | TRBV5-1 | CASSGSSRGQGSSPLHF | TGCGCCAGCAGCGGATCGAGCCGGGGACAGGGCTCTTCACCCCTCCACTTT
- | TRBJ1-1 | - | TRBV5-6 | CASSPQRQSDTEAFF | TGTGCCAGCAGCCCCCAGAGGCAGTCAGACACTGAAGCTTTCTTT
- | TRBJ1-5 | - | TRBV10-3 | CAISESPVQPQHF | TGTGCCATCAGTGAGTCCCCGGTTCAGCCCCAGCATTTT
TRBD2 | TRBJ2-5 | - | TRBV5-4 | CASSLGLAGRRSGGGETQYF | TGTGCCAGCAGCTTGGGACTAGCGGGGCGAAGAAGCGGGGGTGGGGAGACCCAGTACTTC
- | TRBJ1-2 | - | TRBV6-5 | CASSYNRADYGYTF | TGTGCCAGCAGTTACAACAGGGCGGACTATGGCTACACCTTC
- | TRBJ2-3 | - | TRBV20-1 | CSASGASSQYF | TGCAGTGCTAGTGGGGCCAGCTCGCAGTATTTT
- | TRBJ1-5 | - | TRBV2 | CASSAQSGRIKPQHF | TGTGCCAGCAGTGCTCAGAGCGGGAGGATAAAGCCCCAGCATTTT
TRBD1 | TRBJ1-1 | - | TRBV9 | CASSVARGQGPQVPEAFF | TGTGCCAGCAGCGTAGCTAGGGGACAGGGTCCTCAAGTACCTGAAGCTTTCTTT
- | TRBJ1-1 | - | TRBV7-9 | CASSFARLGSNTEAFF | TGTGCCAGCAGCTTCGCCAGGCTAGGGAGTAACACTGAAGCTTTCTTT
- | TRBJ2-7 | - | TRBV5-1 | CASSPNLPDRPVFYEQYF | TGCGCCAGCAGCCCTAACTTACCCGACAGGCCCGTCTTCTACGAGCAGTACTTC
- | TRBJ1-2 | once | TRBV21-1 | CASIGQTGQLLGGYTF | TGTGCCAGCATCGGACAGACGGGGCAGCTCCTGGGGGGCTACACCTTC
TRBD1 | TRBJ1-2 | - | TRBV2 | CASAGTGRYGYTF | TGTGCCAGCGCGGGGACAGGAAGGTATGGCTACACCTTC
- | TRBJ1-6 | - | TRBV6-5 | CASVDGSSYNSPLHF | TGTGCCAGCGTCGACGGGAGCTCCTATAATTCACCCCTCCACTTT
- | TRBJ1-1 | - | TRBV5-1 | CASSLGTRAYTEAFF | TGCGCCAGCAGCTTGGGTACCAGGGCGTACACTGAAGCTTTCTTT
- | TRBJ2-5 | - | TRBV5-1 | CASSLRAEETQYF | TGCGCCAGCAGCTTAAGAGCGGAAGAGACCCAGTACTTC
- | TRBJ1-1 | - | TRBV12-3/TRBV12-4 | CASSLRVSEAFF | TGTGCCAGCAGTTTACGGGTCTCTGAAGCTTTCTTT
- | TRBJ2-1 | - | TRBV11-3 | CASSLDNRAEQFF | TGTGCCAGCAGCTTAGATAATCGAGCGGAGCAGTTCTTC
- | TRBJ2-7 | - | TRBV6-1 | CASSEGFGRFSYEQYF | TGTGCCAGCAGTGAAGGGTTCGGGAGATTCTCCTACGAGCAGTACTTC
- | TRBJ2-1 | - | TRBV6-6 | CASSRNGPSETYNEQFF | TGTGCCAGCAGTCGCAACGGGCCTAGCGAGACCTACAATGAGCAGTTCTTC
TRBD1 | TRBJ1-2 | - | TRBV6-5 | CASRSDRGRSYTF | TGTGCCAGCAGATCGGACAGGGGAAGAAGCTACACCTTC
TRBD2 | TRBJ2-5 | - | TRBV5-5 | CASSPGTSGRGETQYF | TGTGCCAGCAGCCCAGGGACTAGCGGGAGGGGAGAGACCCAGTACTTC
- | TRBJ2-6 | - | TRBV12-3/TRBV12-4 | CASRVEGANVLTF | TGTGCCAGCAGAGTTGAGGGGGCCAACGTCCTGACTTTC
- | TRBJ1-5 | - | TRBV21-1 | CARTVDRGYNQPQHF | TGTGCCAGGACCGTCGACAGGGGGTACAATCAGCCCCAGCATTTT
TRBD1 | TRBJ1-5 | - | TRBV3-1/TRBV3-2 | CASSHGTGKNQPQHF | TGTGCCAGCAGCCATGGGACAGGAAAAAATCAGCCCCAGCATTTT
- | TRBJ2-3 | - | TRBV5-1 | CASSHTSKDTQYF | TGCGCCAGCAGCCACACCTCAAAGGATACGCAGTATTTT
TRBD1 | TRBJ2-7 | once | TRBV24-1 | CATSDWGTGENYGEQYF | TGTGCCACCAGTGATTGGGGGACAGGGGAGAACTACGGCGAGCAGTACTTC
- | TRBJ2-5 | - | TRBV14 | CASSPLSQETQYF | TGTGCCAGCAGCCCCCTTTCTCAAGAGACCCAGTACTTC
- | TRBJ2-3 | - | TRBV28 | CASRQSTDTQYF | TGTGCCAGCCGACAGTCCACAGATACGCAGTATTTT
- | TRBJ1-2 | once | TRBV7-2 | CASSFRTVNYGYTF | TGTGCCAGCAGCTTCCGGACAGTAAACTATGGCTACACCTTC
- | TRBJ1-4 | few | TRBV7-9 | CASSLGTTGPNEKLFF | TGTGCCAGCAGCCTGGGGACAACCGGTCCTAATGAAAAACTGTTTTTT
- | TRBJ2-4 | few | TRBV5-4 | CASSLRRENIQYF | TGTGCCAGCAGCTTACGGAGGGAAAACATTCAGTACTTC
- | TRBJ2-5 | once | TRBV2 | CASTKRRWETQYF | TGTGCCAGCACCAAAAGGAGGTGGGAGACCCAGTACTTC
TRBD2 | TRBJ2-1 | - | TRBV28 | CASSEHGTSGGAGRFF | TGTGCCAGCAGTGAACACGGGACTAGCGGGGGGGCCGGAAGGTTCTTC
TRBD1 | TRBJ1-2 | - | TRBV11-2 | CASSWDSNYGYTF | TGTGCCAGCAGCTGGGACAGTAACTATGGCTACACCTTC
TRBD2 | TRBJ2-1 | - | TRBV10-3 | CASMTSGGYNEQFF | TGTGCCAGTATGACTAGCGGGGGTTACAATGAGCAGTTCTTC
- | TRBJ1-5 | - | TRBV2 | CASSGGTAGNQPQHF | TGTGCCAGCAGCGGGGGGACCGCGGGCAATCAGCCCCAGCATTTT
- | TRBJ1-2 | - | TRBV5-1 | CASSFGGSNYGYTF | TGCGCCAGCAGCTTTGGAGGGTCCAACTATGGCTACACCTTC
- | TRBJ1-1 | - | TRBV20-1 | CSAHRNTEAFF | TGCAGTGCCCACAGGAACACTGAAGCTTTCTTT
TRBD1 | TRBJ2-3 | few | TRBV5-1 | CASKIGGAGGDTQYF | TGCGCCAGCAAAATAGGGGGCGCCGGTGGAGATACGCAGTATTTT
- | TRBJ1-1 | - | TRBV5-4 | CASSLGRGMNTEAFF | TGTGCCAGCAGCTTGGGGCGGGGTATGAACACTGAAGCTTTCTTT
- | TRBJ2-3 | - | TRBV5-8 | CASSLGTGGRDTQYF | TGTGCCAGCAGCTTGGGGACAGGAGGGAGAGATACGCAGTATTTT
TRBD2 | TRBJ2-3 | few | TRBV11-2 | CASSLILAGGPGDTQYF | TGTGCCAGCAGCCTGATCCTAGCGGGAGGGCCGGGAGATACGCAGTATTTT
- | TRBJ1-5 | - | TRBV15 | CATSTGSINQPQHF | TGTGCCACCAGCACGGGATCGATCAATCAGCCCCAGCATTTT
- | TRBJ2-2 | once | TRBV9 | CASSVGERGTGELFF | TGTGCCAGCAGCGTAGGGGAACGGGGGACCGGGGAGCTGTTTTTT
- | TRBJ2-7 | - | TRBV11-2 | CASSLDGARRIPYEQYF | TGTGCCAGCAGCTTAGACGGTGCGAGGCGGATTCCCTACGAGCAGTACTTC
- | TRBJ1-2 | - | TRBV28 | CASSLAPTGGYTF | TGTGCCAGCAGTTTAGCCCCGACGGGAGGCTACACCTTC
- | TRBJ1-1 | - | TRBV6-5 | CASRTSTWSVAFF | TGTGCCAGCAGAACGTCAACGTGGTCGGTCGCTTTCTTT
- | TRBJ2-2 | many | TRBV5-4 | CASSLVGAGDTGELFF | TGTGCCAGCAGCTTGGTCGGGGCAGGGGACACCGGGGAGCTGTTTTTT
- | TRBJ2-5 | - | TRBV11-2 | CASSLVAGSETQYF | TGTGCCAGCAGCTTAGTGGCGGGTTCAGAGACCCAGTACTTC
- | TRBJ2-1 | - | TRBV6-1 | CASSEGTGRNEQFF | TGTGCCAGCAGTGAGGGTACAGGGCGGAATGAGCAGTTCTTC
- | TRBJ1-5 | - | TRBV5-8 | CASSLRQGMEPQHF | TGTGCCAGCAGCTTGCGGCAGGGGATGGAGCCCCAGCATTTT
TRBD1 | TRBJ1-1 | few | TRBV6-4 | CASSDDSGGSLSTAFF | TGTGCCAGCAGTGATGATTCAGGGGGCTCCCTATCGACAGCTTTCTTT
- | TRBJ1-5 | - | TRBV5-8 | CASSLEQVWQPQHF | TGTGCCAGCAGCTTGGAGCAGGTATGGCAGCCCCAGCATTTT
TRBD1 | TRBJ1-4 | - | TRBV14 | CASSHRGLREKLFF | TGTGCCAGCAGCCACAGGGGGCTGAGAGAAAAACTGTTTTTT